The 7 T cell receptor beta chains below were found in one sample sequenced in a study of blood T cell repertoires in COVID-19. Measured with immunoSEQ multiplex PCR; TCRdb has only the in-frame clones, and not every one. The data hold over 60,000 clones, with 76% observed a single time. The specimen was peripheral blood. The origin of the receptors is a man aged 55 to 70 with COVID-19, enrolled during active disease.

The chain recombines TRBV28 with TRBJ2-2; possibly TRBD2 for D (5 bases). V lost 5 bases to trimming and J lost 6 bases, with 7 bases between them. Germline V gives CDR1 MDHEN, CDR2 SYDVKM. The CDR3 loop spans 12 amino acids. The DNA of the CDR3 is TGTGCCAGCAGTAAGAGGGCCGGGGAGCTGTTTTTT. Encoded protein: CASSKRAGELFF.

The chain carries TRBV2 and TRBJ1-4; D gene ambiguous. Trimming took 7 bases from V and 8 from J, leaving 17 bases between them. There are 14 residues in the CDR3. CDR1 is SNHLY, CDR2 FYNNEI, per germline. The DNA of the CDR3 is TGTGCCAGCAAGGAGTCACAAAGTCGAGAAAAACTGTTTTTT. It is translated as CASKESQSREKLFF.

The V and J genes are TRBV11-3 and TRBJ2-1; D is unresolved. This CDR3 contains 13 residues. Germline CDR1 and CDR2: SGHNT and YENEEA. V dropped 4 bases and J dropped 6 bases, with 10 bases sitting between them. CDR3 loop: CASSSPYSNEQFF. The CDR3 DNA reads as TGTGCCAGCAGCTCCCCCTACAGCAATGAGCAGTTCTTC.

The V call is TRBV29-1, the J call TRBJ2-7; 8 bases are a match to TRBD2. Per germline, CDR1 SQVTM and CDR2 ANQGSEA. V was pared by 6 bases and J by 0 bases, with 13 bases of the junction left unmatched. The CDR3 length is 16 residues. CDR3 protein: CSVERSVAGNSYEQYF. DNA for the CDR3: TGCAGCGTCGAACGCTCGGTAGCGGGAAACTCCTACGAGCAGTACTTC.

Only one count was recorded for this clone. The chain employs TRBV21-1 and TRBJ2-7; TRBD2 reflects the table's D call only, with no check against the DNA. TRBV21-1 is labeled a pseudogene. The CDR3 loop spans 13 amino acids. For the CDR3, the DNA is TGTGCCAGCAGCCGTCGGACTCCGAGGGTGCAGTACTTC. Translating it yields CASSRRTPRVQYF.

The chain joins TRBV5-4 to TRBJ2-4; D might be TRBD2 (6 bases). Germline V gene sequence: CDR1 SGHNT, CDR2 YYREEE (reference sequence). The CDR3 extends over 14 amino acids. V lost 4 bases and J 5 bases, leaving 13 bases between the germline ends. CDR3 in DNA: TGTGCCAGCAGCCCCGGGGGAATGGAAAACATTCAGTACTTC. Translated, it gives CASSPGGMENIQYF.

This clone was detected a few times. The chain carries TRBV9 and TRBJ2-7; D is unresolved. The germline CDR1 and CDR2 sequences are SGDLS and YYNGEE. The germline V and J ends were trimmed by 0 bases and 1 base, with 11 bases remaining between them. The CDR3 runs to 15 residues. The CDR3 region is CASSVGSRLSYEQYF. CDR3 bases: TGTGCCAGCAGCGTAGGTTCCCGGTTGTCCTACGAGCAGTACTTC.